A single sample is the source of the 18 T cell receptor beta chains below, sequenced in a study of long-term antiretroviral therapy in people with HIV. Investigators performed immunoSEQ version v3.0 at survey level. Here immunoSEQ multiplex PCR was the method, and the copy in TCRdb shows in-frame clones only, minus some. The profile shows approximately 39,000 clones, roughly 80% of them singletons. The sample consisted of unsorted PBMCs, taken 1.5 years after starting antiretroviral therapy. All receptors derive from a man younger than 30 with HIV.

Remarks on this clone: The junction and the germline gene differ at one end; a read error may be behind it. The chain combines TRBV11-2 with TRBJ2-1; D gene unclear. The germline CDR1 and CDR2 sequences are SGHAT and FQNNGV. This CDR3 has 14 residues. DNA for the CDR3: TGTGCCAGCAGCTTAGATGGGTCCTTCAATGAGCAGTTCTTC. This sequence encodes CASSLDGSFNEQFF.

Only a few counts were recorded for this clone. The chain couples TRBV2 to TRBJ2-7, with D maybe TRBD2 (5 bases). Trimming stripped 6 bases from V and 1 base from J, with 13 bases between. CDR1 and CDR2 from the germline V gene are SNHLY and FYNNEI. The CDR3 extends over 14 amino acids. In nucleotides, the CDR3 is TGTGCCAGCAGGAAATCGCAGCGGTCCTACGAGCAGTACTTC. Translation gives CASRKSQRSYEQYF.

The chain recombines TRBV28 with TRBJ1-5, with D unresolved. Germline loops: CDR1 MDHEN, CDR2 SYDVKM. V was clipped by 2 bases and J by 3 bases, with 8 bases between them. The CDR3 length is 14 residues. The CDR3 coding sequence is TGTGCCAGCAGTTTACCGGAGTACAATCAGCCCCAGCATTTT. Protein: CASSLPEYNQPQHF.

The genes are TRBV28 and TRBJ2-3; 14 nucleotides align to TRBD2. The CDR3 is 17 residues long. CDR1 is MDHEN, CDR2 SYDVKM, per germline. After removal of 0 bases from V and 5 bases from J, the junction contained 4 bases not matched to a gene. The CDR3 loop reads CASSLWRLAGGVDTQYF. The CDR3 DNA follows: TGTGCCAGCAGTTTATGGAGACTAGCGGGAGGGGTAGATACGCAGTATTTT. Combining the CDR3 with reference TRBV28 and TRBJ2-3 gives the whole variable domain DVKVTQSSRYLVKRTGEKVFLECVQDMDHENMFWYRQDPGLGLRLIYFSYDVKMKEKGDIPEGYSVSREKKERFSLILESASTNQTSMYLCASSLWRLAGGVDTQYFGPGTRLTVL.

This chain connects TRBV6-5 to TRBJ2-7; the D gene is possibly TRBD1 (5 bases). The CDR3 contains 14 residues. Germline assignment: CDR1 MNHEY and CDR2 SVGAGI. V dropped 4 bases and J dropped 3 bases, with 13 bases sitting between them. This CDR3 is CASSSWTTDYEQYF. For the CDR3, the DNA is TGTGCCAGCAGTTCGTGGACAACCGACTACGAGCAGTACTTC.

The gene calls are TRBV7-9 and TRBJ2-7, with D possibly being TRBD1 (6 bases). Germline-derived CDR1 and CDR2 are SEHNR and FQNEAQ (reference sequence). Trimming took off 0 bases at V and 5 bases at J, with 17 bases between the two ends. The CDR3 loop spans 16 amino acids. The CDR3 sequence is CASSLAPAGEGDEQYF. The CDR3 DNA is TGTGCCAGCAGCTTAGCGCCGGCAGGGGAAGGTGACGAGCAGTACTTC.

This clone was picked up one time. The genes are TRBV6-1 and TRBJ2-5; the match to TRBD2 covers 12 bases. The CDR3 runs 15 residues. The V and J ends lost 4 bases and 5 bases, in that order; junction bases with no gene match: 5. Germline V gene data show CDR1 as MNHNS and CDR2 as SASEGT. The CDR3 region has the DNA TGTGCCAGCAGTGCGACTAGCGGGAGATCGGAGACCCAGTACTTC. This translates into CASSATSGRSETQYF.

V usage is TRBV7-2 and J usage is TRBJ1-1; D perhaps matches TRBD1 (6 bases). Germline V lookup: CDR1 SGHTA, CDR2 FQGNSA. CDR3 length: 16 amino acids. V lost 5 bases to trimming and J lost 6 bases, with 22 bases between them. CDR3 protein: CASSHKVGTSRSEAFF. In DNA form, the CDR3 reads TGTGCCAGCAGCCACAAGGTAGGGACAAGTAGATCTGAAGCTTTCTTT. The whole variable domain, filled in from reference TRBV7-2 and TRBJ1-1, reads GAGVSQSPSNKVTEKGKDVELRCDPISGHTALYWYRQSLGQGLEFLIYFQGNSAPDKSGLPSDRFSAERTGGSVSTLTIQRTQQEDSAVYLCASSHKVGTSRSEAFFGQGTRLTVV.

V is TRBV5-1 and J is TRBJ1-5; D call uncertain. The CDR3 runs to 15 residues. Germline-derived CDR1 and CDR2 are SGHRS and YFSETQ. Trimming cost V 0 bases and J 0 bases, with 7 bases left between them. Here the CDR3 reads CASSLGMDSNQPQHF. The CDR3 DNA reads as TGCGCCAGCAGCTTGGGTATGGATAGCAATCAGCCCCAGCATTTT.

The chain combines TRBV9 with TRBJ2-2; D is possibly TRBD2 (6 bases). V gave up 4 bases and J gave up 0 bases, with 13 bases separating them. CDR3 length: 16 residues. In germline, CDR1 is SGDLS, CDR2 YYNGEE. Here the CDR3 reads CASSPNAGPNTGELFF. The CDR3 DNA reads TGTGCCAGCAGCCCAAATGCGGGACCGAACACCGGGGAGCTGTTTTTT.

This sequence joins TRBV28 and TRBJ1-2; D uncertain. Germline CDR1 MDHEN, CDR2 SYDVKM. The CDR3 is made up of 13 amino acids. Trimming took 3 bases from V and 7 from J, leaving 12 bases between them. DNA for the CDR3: TGTGCCAGCAGTTTTGAGGGATCTCGTGGCTACACCTTC. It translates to CASSFEGSRGYTF.

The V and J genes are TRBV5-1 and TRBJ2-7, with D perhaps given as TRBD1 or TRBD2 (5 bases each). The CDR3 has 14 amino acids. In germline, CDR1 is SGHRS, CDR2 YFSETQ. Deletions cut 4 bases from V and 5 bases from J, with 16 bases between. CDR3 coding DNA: TGCGCCAGCAGCCCAACTAATAGAGGGGACGAGCAGTACTTC. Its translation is CASSPTNRGDEQYF.

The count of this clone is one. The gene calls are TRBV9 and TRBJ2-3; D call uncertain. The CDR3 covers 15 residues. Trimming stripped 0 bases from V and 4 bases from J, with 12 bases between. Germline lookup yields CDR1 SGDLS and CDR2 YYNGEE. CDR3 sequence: CASSVGHPSADTQYF. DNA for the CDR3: TGTGCCAGCAGCGTAGGTCACCCGTCGGCAGATACGCAGTATTTT.

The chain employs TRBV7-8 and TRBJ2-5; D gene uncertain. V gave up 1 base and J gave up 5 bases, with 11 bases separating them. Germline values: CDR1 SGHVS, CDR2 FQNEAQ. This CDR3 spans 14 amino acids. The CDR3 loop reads CASSLEVGRETQYF. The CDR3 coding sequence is TGTGCCAGCAGCTTAGAGGTTGGGCGGGAGACCCAGTACTTC.

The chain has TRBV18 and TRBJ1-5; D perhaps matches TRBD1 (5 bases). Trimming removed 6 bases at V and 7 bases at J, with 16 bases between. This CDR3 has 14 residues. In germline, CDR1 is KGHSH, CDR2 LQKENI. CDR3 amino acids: CASSLWRGDQPQHF. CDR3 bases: TGTGCCAGCTCCCTTTGGAGAGGGGACCAGCCCCAGCATTTT.

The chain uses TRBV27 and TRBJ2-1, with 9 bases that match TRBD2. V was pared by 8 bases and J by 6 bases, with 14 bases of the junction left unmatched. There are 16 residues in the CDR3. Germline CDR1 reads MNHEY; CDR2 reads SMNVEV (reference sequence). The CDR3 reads CASCSLAGESCNEQFF. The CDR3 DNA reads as TGTGCCAGCTGTTCCTTAGCGGGAGAATCGTGCAATGAGCAGTTCTTC.

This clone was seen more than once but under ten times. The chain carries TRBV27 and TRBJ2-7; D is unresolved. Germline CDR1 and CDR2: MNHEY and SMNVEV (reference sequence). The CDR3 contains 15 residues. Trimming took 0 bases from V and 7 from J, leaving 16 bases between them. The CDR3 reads CASSLSKLDLPEQYF. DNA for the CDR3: TGTGCCAGCAGTTTATCCAAACTTGACCTGCCGGAGCAGTACTTC.

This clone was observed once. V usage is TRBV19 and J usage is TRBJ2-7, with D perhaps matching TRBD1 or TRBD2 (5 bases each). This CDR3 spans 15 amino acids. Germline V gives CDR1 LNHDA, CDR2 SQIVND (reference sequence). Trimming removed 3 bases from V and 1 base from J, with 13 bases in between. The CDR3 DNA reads TGTGCCAGTAGTATTGGGGGTAAAAGGTCCTACGAGCAGTACTTC. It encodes CASSIGGKRSYEQYF.